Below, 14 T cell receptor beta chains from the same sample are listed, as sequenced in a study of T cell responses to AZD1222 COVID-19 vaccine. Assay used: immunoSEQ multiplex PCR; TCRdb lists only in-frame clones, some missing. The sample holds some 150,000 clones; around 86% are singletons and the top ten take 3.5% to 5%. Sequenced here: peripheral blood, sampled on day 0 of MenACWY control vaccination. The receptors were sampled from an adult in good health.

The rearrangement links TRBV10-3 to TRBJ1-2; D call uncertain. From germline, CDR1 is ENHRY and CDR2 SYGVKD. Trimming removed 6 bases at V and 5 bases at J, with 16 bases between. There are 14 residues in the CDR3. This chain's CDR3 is CAIRDWNGEYGYTF. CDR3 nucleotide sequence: TGTGCCATCAGAGACTGGAATGGGGAGTATGGCTACACCTTC.

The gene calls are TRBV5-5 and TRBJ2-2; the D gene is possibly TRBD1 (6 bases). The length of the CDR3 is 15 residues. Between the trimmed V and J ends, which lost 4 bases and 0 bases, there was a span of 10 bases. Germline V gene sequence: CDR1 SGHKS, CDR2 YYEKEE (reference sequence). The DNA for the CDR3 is TGTGCCAGCAGCAGCCGGACAGCGAACACCGGGGAGCTGTTTTTT. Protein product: CASSSRTANTGELFF. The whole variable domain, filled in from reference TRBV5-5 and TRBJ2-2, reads DAGVTQSPTHLIKTRGQQVTLRCSPISGHKSVSWYQQVLGQGPQFIFQYYEKEERGRGNFPDRFSARQFPNYSSELNVNALLLGDSALYLCASSSRTANTGELFFGEGSRLTVL.

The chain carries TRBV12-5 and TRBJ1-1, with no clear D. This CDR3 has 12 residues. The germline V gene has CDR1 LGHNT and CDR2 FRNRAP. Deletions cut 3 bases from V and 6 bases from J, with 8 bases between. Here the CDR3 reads CASGLGESEAFF. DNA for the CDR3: TGTGCTAGTGGTTTAGGAGAATCTGAAGCTTTCTTT.

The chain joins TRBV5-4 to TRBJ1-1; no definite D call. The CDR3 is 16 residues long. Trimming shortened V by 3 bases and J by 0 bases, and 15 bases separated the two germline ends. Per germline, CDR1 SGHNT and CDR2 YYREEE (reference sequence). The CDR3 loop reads CASSSARPGLNTEAFF. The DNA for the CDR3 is TGTGCCAGCAGCTCCGCACGGCCAGGCCTGAACACTGAAGCTTTCTTT.

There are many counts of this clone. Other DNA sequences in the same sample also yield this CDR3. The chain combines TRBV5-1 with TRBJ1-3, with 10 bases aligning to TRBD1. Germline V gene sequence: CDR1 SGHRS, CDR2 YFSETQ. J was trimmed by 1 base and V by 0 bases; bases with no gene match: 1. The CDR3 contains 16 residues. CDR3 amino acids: CASSLGQGASGNTIYF. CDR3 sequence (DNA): TGCGCCAGCAGCTTGGGACAGGGGGCGTCTGGAAACACCATATATTTT.

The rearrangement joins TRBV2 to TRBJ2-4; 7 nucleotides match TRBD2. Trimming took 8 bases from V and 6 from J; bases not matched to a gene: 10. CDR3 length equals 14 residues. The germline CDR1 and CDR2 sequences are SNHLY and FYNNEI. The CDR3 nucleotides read TGTGCCAGCGCGGTTGGCGGGGGTTCAAACATTCAGTACTTC. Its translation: CASAVGGGSNIQYF.

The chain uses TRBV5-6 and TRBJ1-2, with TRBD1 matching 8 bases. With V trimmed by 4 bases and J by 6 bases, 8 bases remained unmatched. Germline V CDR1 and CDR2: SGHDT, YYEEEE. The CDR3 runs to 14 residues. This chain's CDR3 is CASSTGTGIDGYTF. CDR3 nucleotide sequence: TGTGCCAGCAGCACCGGGACAGGTATAGATGGCTACACCTTC.

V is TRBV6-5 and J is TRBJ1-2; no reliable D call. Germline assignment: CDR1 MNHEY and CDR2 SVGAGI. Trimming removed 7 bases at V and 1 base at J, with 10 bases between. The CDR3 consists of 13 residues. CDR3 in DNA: TGTGCCAGCAAGGATAAGCTTAACTATGGCTACACCTTC. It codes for CASKDKLNYGYTF.

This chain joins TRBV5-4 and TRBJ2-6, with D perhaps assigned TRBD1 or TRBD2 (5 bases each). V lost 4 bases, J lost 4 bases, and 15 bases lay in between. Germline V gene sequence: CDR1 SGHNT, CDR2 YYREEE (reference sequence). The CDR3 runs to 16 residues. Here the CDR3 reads CASSTGATRGANVLTF. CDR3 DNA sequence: TGTGCCAGCAGCACCGGGGCTACCCGAGGGGCCAACGTCCTGACTTTC.

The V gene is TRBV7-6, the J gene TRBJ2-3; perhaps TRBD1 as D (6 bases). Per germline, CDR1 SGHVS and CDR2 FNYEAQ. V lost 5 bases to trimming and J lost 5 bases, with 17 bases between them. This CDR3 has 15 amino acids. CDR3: CASSPRLNREDTQYF. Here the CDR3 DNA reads TGTGCCAGCAGCCCGCGACTCAACAGGGAAGATACGCAGTATTTT.

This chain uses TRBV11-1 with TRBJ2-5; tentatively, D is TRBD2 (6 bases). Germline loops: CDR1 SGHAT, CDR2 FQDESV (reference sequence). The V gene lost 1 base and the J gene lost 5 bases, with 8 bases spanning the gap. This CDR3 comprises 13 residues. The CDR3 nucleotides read TGTGCCAGCAGCTTAGGGGAGGTGGAGACCCAGTACTTC. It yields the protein CASSLGEVETQYF.

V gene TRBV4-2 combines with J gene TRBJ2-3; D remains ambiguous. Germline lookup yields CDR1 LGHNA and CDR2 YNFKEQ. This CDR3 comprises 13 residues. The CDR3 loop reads CATSDSSTDTQYF. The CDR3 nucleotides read TGTGCGACCAGTGACTCTAGCACAGATACGCAGTATTTT.

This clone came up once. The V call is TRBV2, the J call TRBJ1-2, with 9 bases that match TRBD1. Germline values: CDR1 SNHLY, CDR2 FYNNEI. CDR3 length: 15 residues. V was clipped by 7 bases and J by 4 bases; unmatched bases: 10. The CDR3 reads CASTIQGARAYGYTF. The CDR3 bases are TGTGCCAGCACTATACAGGGGGCGCGGGCCTATGGCTACACCTTC. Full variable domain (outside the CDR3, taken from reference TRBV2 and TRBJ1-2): EPEVTQTPSHQVTQMGQEVILRCVPISNHLYFYWYRQILGQKVEFLVSFYNNEISEKSEIFDDQFSVERPDGSNFTLKIRSTKLEDSAMYFCASTIQGARAYGYTFGSGTRLTVV.

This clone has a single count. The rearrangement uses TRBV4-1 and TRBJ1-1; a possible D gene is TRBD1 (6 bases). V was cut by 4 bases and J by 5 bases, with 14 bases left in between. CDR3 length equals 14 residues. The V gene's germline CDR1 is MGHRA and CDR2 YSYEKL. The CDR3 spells CASSPEGGRTEAFF. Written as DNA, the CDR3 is TGCGCCAGCAGCCCTGAGGGGGGTAGGACTGAAGCTTTCTTT.